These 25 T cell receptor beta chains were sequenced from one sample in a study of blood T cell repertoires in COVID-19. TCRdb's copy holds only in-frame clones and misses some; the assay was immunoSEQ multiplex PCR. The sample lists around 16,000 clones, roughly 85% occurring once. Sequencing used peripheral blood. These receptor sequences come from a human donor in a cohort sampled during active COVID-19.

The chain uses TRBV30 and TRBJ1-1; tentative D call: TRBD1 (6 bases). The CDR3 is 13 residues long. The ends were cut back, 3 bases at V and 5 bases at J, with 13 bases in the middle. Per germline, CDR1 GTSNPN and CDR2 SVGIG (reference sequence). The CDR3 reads CAWRIRGETEAFF. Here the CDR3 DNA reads TGTGCCTGGAGGATCAGGGGTGAAACTGAAGCTTTCTTT.

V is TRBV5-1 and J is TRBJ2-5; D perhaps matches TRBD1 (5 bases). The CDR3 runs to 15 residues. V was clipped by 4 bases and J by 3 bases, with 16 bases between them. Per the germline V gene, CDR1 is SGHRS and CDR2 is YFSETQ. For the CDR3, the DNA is TGCGCCAGCAGCGCGGACCAGGGAAGAGAAGAGACCCAGTACTTC. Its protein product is CASSADQGREETQYF.

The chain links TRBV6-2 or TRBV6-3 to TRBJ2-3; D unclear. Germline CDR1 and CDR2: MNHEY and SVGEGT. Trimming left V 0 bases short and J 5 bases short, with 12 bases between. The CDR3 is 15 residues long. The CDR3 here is CASSYSRTSRDTQYF. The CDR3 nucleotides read TGTGCCAGCAGTTACTCGAGAACCTCACGAGATACGCAGTATTTT.

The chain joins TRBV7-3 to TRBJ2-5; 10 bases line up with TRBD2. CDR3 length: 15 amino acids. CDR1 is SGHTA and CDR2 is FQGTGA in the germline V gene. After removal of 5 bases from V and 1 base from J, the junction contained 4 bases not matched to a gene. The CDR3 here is CASSKLAGAQETQYF. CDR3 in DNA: TGTGCCAGCAGCAAGCTAGCGGGGGCCCAAGAGACCCAGTACTTC.

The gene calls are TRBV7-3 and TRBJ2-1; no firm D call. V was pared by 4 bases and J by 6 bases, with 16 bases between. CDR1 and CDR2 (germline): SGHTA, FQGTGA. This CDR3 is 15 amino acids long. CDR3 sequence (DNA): TGTGCCAGCAGCTACTCCGGCCCCCCGGGCAATGAGCAGTTCTTC. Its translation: CASSYSGPPGNEQFF.

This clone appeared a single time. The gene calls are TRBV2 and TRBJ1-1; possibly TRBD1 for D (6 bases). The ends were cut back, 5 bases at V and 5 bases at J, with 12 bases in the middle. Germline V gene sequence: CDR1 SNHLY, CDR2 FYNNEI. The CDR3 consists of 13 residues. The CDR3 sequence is CASSTGRGTEAFF. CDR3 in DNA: TGTGCCAGCAGTACAGGGAGAGGAACTGAAGCTTTCTTT.

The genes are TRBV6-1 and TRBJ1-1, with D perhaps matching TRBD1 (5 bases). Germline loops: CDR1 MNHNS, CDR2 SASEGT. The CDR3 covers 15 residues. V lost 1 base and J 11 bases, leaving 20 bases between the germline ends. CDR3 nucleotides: TGTGCCAGCAGTGAAGTTGCAGCGGGGGTGGGGTGGGCTTTCTTT. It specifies CASSEVAAGVGWAFF.

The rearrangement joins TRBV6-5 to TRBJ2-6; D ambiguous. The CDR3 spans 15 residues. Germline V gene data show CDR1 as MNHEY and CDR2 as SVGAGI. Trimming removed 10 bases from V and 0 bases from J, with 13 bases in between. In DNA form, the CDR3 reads TGTGCCACTCGTCTACCACGCTCTGGGGCCAACGTCCTGACTTTC. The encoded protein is CATRLPRSGANVLTF.

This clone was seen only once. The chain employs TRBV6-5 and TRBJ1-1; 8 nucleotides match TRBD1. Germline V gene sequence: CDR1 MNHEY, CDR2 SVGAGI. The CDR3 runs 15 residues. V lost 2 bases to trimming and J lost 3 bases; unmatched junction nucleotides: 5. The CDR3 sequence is CASSYGRQGYTEAFF. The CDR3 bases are TGTGCCAGCAGTTACGGCCGACAGGGGTACACTGAAGCTTTCTTT.

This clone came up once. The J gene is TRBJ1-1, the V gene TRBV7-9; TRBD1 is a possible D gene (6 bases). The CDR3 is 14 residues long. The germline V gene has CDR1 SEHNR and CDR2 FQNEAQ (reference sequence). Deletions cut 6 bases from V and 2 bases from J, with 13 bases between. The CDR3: CASSSQGPNTEAFF. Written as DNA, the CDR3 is TGTGCCAGCAGTTCGCAGGGGCCAAACACTGAAGCTTTCTTT.

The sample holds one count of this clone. The CDR3 nucleotides read TGTGCCAGCAGTCCTACAGGGCCTAACTATGGCTACACCTTC. Translated, it gives CASSPTGPNYGYTF. The gene calls are TRBV6-5 and TRBJ1-2, with D possibly being TRBD1 (6 bases). The CDR3 spans 14 residues. CDR1 MNHEY and CDR2 SVGAGI come from the germline V gene. With 5 bases removed from V and 0 bases from J, the gap between germline ends came to 10 bases.

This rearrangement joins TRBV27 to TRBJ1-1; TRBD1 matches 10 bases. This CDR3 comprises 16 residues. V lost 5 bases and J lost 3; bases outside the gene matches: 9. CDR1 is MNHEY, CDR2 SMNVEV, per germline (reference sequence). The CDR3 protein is CASSRQGALGDTEAFF. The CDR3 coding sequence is TGTGCCAGCAGTAGACAGGGGGCTTTAGGGGACACTGAAGCTTTCTTT.

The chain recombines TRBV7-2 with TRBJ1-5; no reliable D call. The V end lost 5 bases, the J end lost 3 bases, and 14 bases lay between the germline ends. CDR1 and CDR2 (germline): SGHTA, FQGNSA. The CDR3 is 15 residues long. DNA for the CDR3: TGTGCCAGCAGCCGTGGACTCATGCACAATCAGCCCCAGCATTTT. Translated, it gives CASSRGLMHNQPQHF.

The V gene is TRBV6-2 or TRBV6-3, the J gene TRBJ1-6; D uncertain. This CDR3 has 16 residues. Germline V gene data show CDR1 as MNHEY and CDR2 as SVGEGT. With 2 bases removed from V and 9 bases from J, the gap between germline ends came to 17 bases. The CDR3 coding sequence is TGTGCCAGCAGTTACGATCTGGCAGGTCCTGGTTCACCCCTCCACTTT. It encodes CASSYDLAGPGSPLHF.

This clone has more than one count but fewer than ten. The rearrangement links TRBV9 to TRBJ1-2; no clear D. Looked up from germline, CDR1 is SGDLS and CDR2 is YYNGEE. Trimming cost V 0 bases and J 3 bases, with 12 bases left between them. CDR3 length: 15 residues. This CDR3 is CASSVAETEDYGYTF. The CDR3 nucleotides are TGTGCCAGCAGCGTAGCGGAAACGGAGGACTATGGCTACACCTTC.

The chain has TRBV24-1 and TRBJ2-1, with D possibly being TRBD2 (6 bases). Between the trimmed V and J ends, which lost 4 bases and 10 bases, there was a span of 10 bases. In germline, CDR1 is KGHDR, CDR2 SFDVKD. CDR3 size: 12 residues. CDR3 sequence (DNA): TGTGCCACCAGTGAGGGGGGTTACGAGCAGTTCTTC. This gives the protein CATSEGGYEQFF.

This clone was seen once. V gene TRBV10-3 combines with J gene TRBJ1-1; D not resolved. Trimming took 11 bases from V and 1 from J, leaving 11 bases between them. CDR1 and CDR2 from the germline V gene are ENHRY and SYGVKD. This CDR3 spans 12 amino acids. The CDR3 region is CASTPGNTEAFF. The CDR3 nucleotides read TGTGCCTCGACACCTGGGAACACTGAAGCTTTCTTT.

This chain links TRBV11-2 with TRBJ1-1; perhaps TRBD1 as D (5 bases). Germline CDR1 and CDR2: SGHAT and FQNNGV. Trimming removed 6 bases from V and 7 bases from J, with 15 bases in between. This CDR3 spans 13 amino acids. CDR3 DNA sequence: TGTGCCAGCAGGCTCGCGGGGCGAGGTGAAGCTTTCTTT. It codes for CASRLAGRGEAFF.

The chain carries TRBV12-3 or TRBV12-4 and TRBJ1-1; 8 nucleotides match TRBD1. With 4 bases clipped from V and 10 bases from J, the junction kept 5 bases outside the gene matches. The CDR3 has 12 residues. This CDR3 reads CASSYGQGIAFF. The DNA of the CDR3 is TGTGCCAGCAGTTACGGACAGGGTATAGCTTTCTTT.

The CDR3 protein is CASSPARLAGGPEGQYF. In nucleotides, the CDR3 is TGTGCCAGCAGCCCCGCGAGACTAGCGGGGGGCCCAGAGGGGCAGTATTTT. The chain is built from TRBV7-3 and TRBJ2-3; 13 bases agree with TRBD2. J was trimmed by 11 bases and V by 5 bases; bases with no gene match: 16. Germline CDR1 and CDR2: SGHTA and FQGTGA. The CDR3 extends over 17 amino acids. Combining the CDR3 with reference TRBV7-3 and TRBJ2-3 gives the whole variable domain GAGVSQTPSNKVTEKGKYVELRCDPISGHTALYWYRQSLGQGPEFLIYFQGTGAADDSGLPNDRFFAVRPEGSVSTLKIQRTERGDSAVYLCASSPARLAGGPEGQYFGPGTRLTVL.

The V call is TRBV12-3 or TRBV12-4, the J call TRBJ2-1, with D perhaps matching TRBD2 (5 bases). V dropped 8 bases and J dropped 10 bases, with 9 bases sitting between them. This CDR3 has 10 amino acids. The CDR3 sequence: CASGTREQFF. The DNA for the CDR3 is TGTGCCAGCGGAACTAGGGAGCAGTTCTTC.

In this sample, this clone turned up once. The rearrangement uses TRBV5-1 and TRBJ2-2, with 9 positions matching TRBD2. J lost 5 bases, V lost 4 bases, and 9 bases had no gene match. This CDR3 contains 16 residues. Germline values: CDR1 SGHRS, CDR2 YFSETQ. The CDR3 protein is CASSPRAGGSTGELFF. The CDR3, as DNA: TGCGCCAGCAGCCCGAGAGCGGGAGGAAGTACCGGGGAGCTGTTTTTT.

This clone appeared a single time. CDR3 DNA sequence: TGTGCCAGCAGCCCCCTCGGAGGGAACACCATATATTTT. Translation gives CASSPLGGNTIYF. The chain recombines TRBV3-1 (or the pseudogene TRBV3-2) with TRBJ1-3; D uncertain. Looked up from germline, CDR1 is LGHDT and CDR2 is YNNKEL (reference sequence). This CDR3 comprises 13 residues. The V gene lost 4 bases and the J gene lost 7 bases, with 11 bases spanning the gap.

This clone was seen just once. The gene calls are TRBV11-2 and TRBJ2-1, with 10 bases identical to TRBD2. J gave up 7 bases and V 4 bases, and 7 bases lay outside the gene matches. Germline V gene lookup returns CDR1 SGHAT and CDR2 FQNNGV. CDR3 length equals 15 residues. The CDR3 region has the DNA TGTGCCAGCAGCTCGAGCGGGGGGGCCCGGAATGAGCAGTTCTTC. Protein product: CASSSSGGARNEQFF.

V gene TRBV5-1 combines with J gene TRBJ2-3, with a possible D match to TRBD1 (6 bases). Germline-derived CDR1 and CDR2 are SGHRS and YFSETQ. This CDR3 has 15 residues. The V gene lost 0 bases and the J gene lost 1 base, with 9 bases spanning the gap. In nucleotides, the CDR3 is TGCGCCAGCAGCTTGGGGACAGAAGGCACAGATACGCAGTATTTT. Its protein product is CASSLGTEGTDTQYF.